A single sample gave rise to the 32 T cell receptor beta chains below, sequenced in a study of blood T cells in healthy people across ages. Then a second PCR, running about 6 to 12 cycles, was carried out with a sample-barcoded 5' primer and a J-beta primer mix. TCRdb ran MiXCR on the 5' RACE reads and lists one entry per CDR3 protein. The table shows 1,800,000 or so distinct CDR3 sequences, with 35% to 50% occurring only once. Material: blood. The receptors come from a human donor in good health.

The chain carries TRBV7-3 and TRBJ2-4; either TRBD1 or TRBD2 may fit D (5 bases each). Trimming pared 6 bases from V and 13 bases from J, leaving 16 bases between. Germline values: CDR1 SGHTA, CDR2 FQGTGA. This CDR3 is built from 12 residues. CDR3 sequence: CASRDRGGSQYF. CDR3 DNA sequence: TGTGCCAGCAGGGACCGTGGGGGTTCCCAGTACTTC. The full variable domain, rest sourced from reference TRBV7-3 and TRBJ2-4, is GAGVSQTPSNKVTEKGKYVELRCDPISGHTALYWYRQSLGQGPEFLIYFQGTGAADDSGLPNDRFFAVRPEGSVSTLKIQRTERGDSAVYLCASRDRGGSQYFGAGTRLSVL.

The rearrangement links TRBV5-1 to TRBJ1-6; TRBD1 matches at 10 bases. Trimming cost V 1 base and J 12 bases; bases outside gene matches: 7. This CDR3 is 15 amino acids long. Germline CDR1 and CDR2: SGHRS and YFSETQ. The DNA for the CDR3 is TGCGCCAGCAGCTTGTCCCGGGACAGGGGTTTACCCCTCCACTTT. Its translation is CASSLSRDRGLPLHF.

The chain couples TRBV9 to TRBJ2-7, with 8 bases fitting TRBD1. In germline, CDR1 is SGDLS, CDR2 YYNGEE. The CDR3 totals 16 residues. Trimming took 3 bases from V and 3 from J; bases not matched to a gene: 11. CDR3: CASSAAPTGVIYEQYF. CDR3 coding DNA: TGTGCCAGCAGCGCCGCGCCGACAGGGGTGATCTACGAGCAGTACTTC.

This clonotype was counted only a few times. This chain links TRBV7-9 with TRBJ1-2, with TRBD1 as a possible D gene (5 bases). Trimming stripped 6 bases from V and 4 bases from J, with 18 bases between. Per the germline V gene, CDR1 is SEHNR and CDR2 is FQNEAQ (reference sequence). This CDR3 contains 15 residues. In DNA, the CDR3 is TGTGCCAGCAGACCCAGGTGGGGGACCGGCTATGGCTACACCTTC. Translating it yields CASRPRWGTGYGYTF.

The chain employs TRBV5-1 and TRBJ1-6; possible D gene TRBD1, 5 bases. This CDR3 comprises 16 residues. Germline values: CDR1 SGHRS, CDR2 YFSETQ. The V end was cut by 4 bases, the J end by 14 bases, with 25 bases between. CDR3 nucleotide sequence: TGCGCCAGCAGCGAGACCTCGGGACGGGGTTTAAGGTCCCTCCACTTT. Its translation: CASSETSGRGLRSLHF.

This clonotype came up a few times. The chain recombines TRBV5-6 with TRBJ2-4; 8 bases fit TRBD2. V gave up 6 bases and J gave up 3 bases; unmatched junction bases: 8. From germline, CDR1 is SGHDT and CDR2 YYEEEE. This CDR3 has 15 amino acids. The CDR3 region is CASTDLAGYKNIQYF. The CDR3 region has the DNA TGTGCCAGCACCGACTTAGCGGGGTACAAAAACATTCAGTACTTC.

In its sample, this clonotype was seen once. This chain connects TRBV9 to TRBJ2-1; 9 bases match TRBD2. V was clipped by 1 base and J by 4 bases; unmatched bases: 3. The CDR3 loop spans 15 amino acids. Germline V lookup: CDR1 SGDLS, CDR2 YYNGEE. The CDR3 region is CASSVITSGYNEQFF. Here the CDR3 DNA reads TGTGCCAGCAGCGTAATAACTAGCGGGTACAATGAGCAGTTCTTC.

This clonotype was counted at least ten times. The chain carries TRBV11-2 and TRBJ2-1; 7 nucleotides agree with TRBD1. Germline-derived CDR1 and CDR2 are SGHAT and FQNNGV. This CDR3 has 14 amino acids. J gave up 4 bases and V 3 bases, and 3 bases lay outside the gene matches. The CDR3 coding sequence is TGTGCCAGCAGCTTCGGGACAGATTACAATGAGCAGTTCTTC. Its translation: CASSFGTDYNEQFF.

The CDR3: CASSYRSGTGANVLTF. In DNA form, the CDR3 reads TGTGCCAGCAGTTATAGATCCGGGACTGGGGCCAACGTCCTGACTTTC. This chain connects TRBV6-2 or TRBV6-3 to TRBJ2-6; tentative D call: TRBD2 (5 bases). The CDR3 totals 16 residues. Trimming pared 3 bases from V and 2 bases from J, leaving 11 bases between. Germline V CDR1 and CDR2: MNHEY, SVGEGT.

The chain couples TRBV9 to TRBJ1-1, with D possibly being TRBD1 (6 bases). Trimming shortened V by 0 bases and J by 3 bases, and 12 bases separated the two germline ends. The CDR3 is made up of 15 amino acids. Germline CDR1 is SGDLS and CDR2 is YYNGEE. CDR3 in amino acids: CASSVGRGTDTEAFF. The CDR3, as DNA: TGTGCCAGCAGCGTAGGGAGGGGGACGGACACTGAAGCTTTCTTT.

The chain employs TRBV27 and TRBJ2-7; 12 bases align to TRBD2. The germline gives CDR1 MNHEY, CDR2 SMNVEV (reference sequence). The CDR3 consists of 17 residues. With V trimmed by 5 bases and J by 2 bases, 10 bases remained unmatched. The CDR3 spells CASSISQGLAGPYEQYF. The CDR3, as DNA: TGTGCCAGCAGTATAAGCCAAGGACTAGCGGGACCCTACGAGCAGTACTTC.

There are a few counts of this clonotype. This chain uses TRBV4-3 with TRBJ2-7; D is unclear. Germline values: CDR1 LGHNA, CDR2 YSLEER. CDR3 length equals 14 residues. V gave up 3 bases and J gave up 3 bases, with 12 bases separating them. CDR3 in DNA: TGCGCCAGCAGCCACGCTAGGAAAGACTACGAGCAGTACTTC. It encodes CASSHARKDYEQYF.

This chain uses TRBV20-1 with TRBJ2-7; 12 nucleotides align to TRBD2. Trimming cost V 0 bases and J 6 bases; bases outside gene matches: 9. This CDR3 comprises 16 residues. Per the germline V gene, CDR1 is DFQATT and CDR2 is SNEGSKA (reference sequence). The CDR3, as DNA: TGCAGTGCTAGAGATTGGGCTAGCGGGGGGGCGGGCGAGCAGTACTTC. Its translation: CSARDWASGGAGEQYF.

This clonotype was seen a few times. The chain uses TRBV7-2 and TRBJ1-2; tentative D call: TRBD1 (6 bases). This CDR3 contains 15 residues. Trimming removed 5 bases from V and 2 bases from J, with 15 bases in between. Looked up from germline, CDR1 is SGHTA and CDR2 is FQGNSA. This chain's CDR3 is CASSTQTGPNYGYTF. CDR3 nucleotide sequence: TGTGCCAGCAGCACACAGACAGGACCCAACTATGGCTACACCTTC.

This chain connects TRBV20-1 to TRBJ2-3; 7 nucleotides agree with TRBD2. This CDR3 region has 15 residues. Germline CDR1 is DFQATT and CDR2 is SNEGSKA (reference sequence). J was trimmed by 0 bases and V by 6 bases; bases with no gene match: 9. The CDR3 DNA follows: TGCAGTGCGATTAGCGGGCAGGCTAGCACAGATACGCAGTATTTT. Its protein is CSAISGQASTDTQYF.

This clonotype was detected only a few times. The rearrangement joins TRBV20-1 to TRBJ2-5, with 10 bases fitting TRBD2. This CDR3 contains 16 residues. Germline lookup yields CDR1 DFQATT and CDR2 SNEGSKA (reference sequence). Germline trimming cut 3 bases from V and 4 bases from J; bases unmatched to any gene: 11. The CDR3 DNA is TGCAGTGCTAGCCATAAGCGGGGGGGCCTTGGAGAGACCCAGTACTTC. Translation: CSASHKRGGLGETQYF.

The chain recombines TRBV29-1 with TRBJ2-4; the D gene is possibly TRBD1 (5 bases). There are 14 residues in the CDR3. CDR1 and CDR2 from the germline V gene are SQVTM and ANQGSEA. V was pared by 4 bases and J by 13 bases, with 23 bases between. DNA of the CDR3: TGCAGCGTTGGGGGCACCCAGGGCTACAATGAGCAGTACTTC. This gives the protein CSVGGTQGYNEQYF.

About this clonotype: Germline is not matched at one junction end, which may reflect a read error. The chain links TRBV6-1 to TRBJ1-5; D gene ambiguous. CDR1 and CDR2 (germline): MNHNS, SASEGT. The CDR3 runs to 14 residues. CDR3 protein: CARSEIVVNQPQHF. The DNA of the CDR3 is TGTGCCCGCAGTGAGATCGTGGTAAATCAGCCCCAGCATTTT.

This chain uses TRBV15 with TRBJ2-1, with TRBD1 matching over 8 bases. The CDR3 is 15 amino acids. The germline V gene has CDR1 LNHNV and CDR2 YYDKDF (reference sequence). The V gene end was trimmed by 8 bases and the J gene end by 6 bases; junction bases not matched to a gene: 12. CDR3 loop: CATAPLDRVSNEQFF. In DNA, the CDR3 is TGTGCCACCGCGCCATTGGACAGGGTCTCCAATGAGCAGTTCTTC.

This clonotype was counted between two and nine times. V usage is TRBV27 and J usage is TRBJ1-2, with D possibly matching TRBD1 (5 bases). CDR1 and CDR2 from the germline V gene are MNHEY and SMNVEV (reference sequence). Trimming left V 3 bases short and J 6 bases short, with 14 bases between. The CDR3 consists of 14 residues. The CDR3 region is CASSFSGLEHGYTF. CDR3 in DNA: TGTGCCAGCAGTTTTTCAGGGCTTGAACATGGCTACACCTTC.

The sample holds one count of this clonotype. This rearrangement joins TRBV6-5 to TRBJ1-1; 10 nucleotides align to TRBD1. The V and J ends lost 6 bases and 6 bases, in that order; junction bases with no gene match: 13. The CDR3 spans 16 residues. Germline CDR1 reads MNHEY; CDR2 reads SVGAGI. CDR3 residues: CASRNPTGGGLAEAFF. CDR3 DNA sequence: TGTGCCAGCAGAAACCCGACAGGGGGCGGTTTGGCTGAAGCTTTCTTT.

This clonotype came up a few times. The chain uses TRBV5-6 and TRBJ1-1; D might be TRBD1 (6 bases). Germline V gives CDR1 SGHDT, CDR2 YYEEEE. This CDR3 comprises 17 residues. The V and J ends lost 4 bases and 0 bases respectively, with 19 bases between them. The CDR3 nucleotides are TGTGCCAGCAGCGATGAGATCCGGGGGCCTATGAACACTGAAGCTTTCTTT. This codes for CASSDEIRGPMNTEAFF. Supplemented by reference TRBV5-6 and TRBJ1-1, the full variable domain reads DAGVTQSPTHLIKTRGQQVTLRCSPKSGHDTVSWYQQALGQGPQFIFQYYEEEERQRGNFPDRFSGHQFPNYSSELNVNALLLGDSALYLCASSDEIRGPMNTEAFFGQGTRLTVV.

The sample holds one count of this clonotype. The chain couples TRBV6-5 to TRBJ2-1, with 11 nucleotides matching TRBD2. V shed 5 bases, J shed 5 bases, and the junction held 5 bases outside the gene matches. This CDR3 spans 15 amino acids. In germline, CDR1 is MNHEY, CDR2 SVGAGI. DNA of the CDR3: TGTGCCAGCAGTACACTAGCGGGGGTAGACAATGAGCAGTTCTTC. It translates to CASSTLAGVDNEQFF.

This clonotype has only one observation. The chain employs TRBV29-1 and TRBJ1-4; 8 bases align to TRBD1. This CDR3 region has 13 residues. From germline, CDR1 is SQVTM and CDR2 ANQGSEA. With 6 bases clipped from V and 8 bases from J, the junction kept 8 bases outside the gene matches. CDR3 DNA: TGCAGCGTCACTCAGGGGGCCAGGGAAAAACTGTTTTTT. Protein product: CSVTQGAREKLFF.

This clonotype has a handful of counts. This chain connects TRBV7-9 to TRBJ2-1; D may be TRBD2 (5 bases). Per the germline V gene, CDR1 is SEHNR and CDR2 is FQNEAQ (reference sequence). Trimming stripped 5 bases from V and 1 base from J, with 9 bases between. CDR3 length: 14 residues. In DNA, the CDR3 is TGTGCCAGCAGCCATCGGGGATCCTACAATGAGCAGTTCTTC. This translates into CASSHRGSYNEQFF.

This clonotype was counted between two and nine times. This chain joins TRBV6-2 or TRBV6-3 and TRBJ2-5; 8 nucleotides match TRBD2. The last part of the DNA fits TRBJ2-7 better; the J call may be wrong. Germline V gene lookup returns CDR1 MNHEY and CDR2 SVGEGT. This CDR3 region has 13 residues. This CDR3 reads CASSYFREGEQYF. The CDR3 DNA sequence: TGTGCCAGCAGTTATTTCCGGGAGGGCGAGCAGTACTTC.

Only a few counts were recorded for this clonotype. This chain connects TRBV29-1 to TRBJ2-5; 7 bases map to TRBD2. With V trimmed by 4 bases and J by 6 bases, 11 bases remained unmatched. Germline loops: CDR1 SQVTM, CDR2 ANQGSEA. This CDR3 spans 14 amino acids. The CDR3: CSVVTLGGLQTQYF. CDR3 sequence (DNA): TGCAGCGTTGTTACCCTGGGAGGGCTGCAGACCCAGTACTTC.

The V call is TRBV6-8, the J call TRBJ1-5; maybe TRBD1 (6 bases). Germline lookup yields CDR1 MNHGY and CDR2 SAAAGT. The CDR3 contains 17 residues. With 5 bases removed from V and 1 base from J, the gap between germline ends came to 18 bases. The chain's CDR3 is CASSPRRSGASNQPQHF. CDR3 DNA: TGTGCCAGCAGTCCTCGTCGGTCAGGGGCAAGCAATCAGCCCCAGCATTTT.

CDR3 residues: CASTERRYTNTEAFF. Written as DNA, the CDR3 is TGTGCCAGCACCGAAAGGAGGTATACGAACACTGAAGCTTTCTTT. This chain joins TRBV6-1 and TRBJ1-1, with D hard to call. The CDR3 loop spans 15 amino acids. Germline V lookup: CDR1 MNHNS, CDR2 SASEGT. V was shortened by 7 bases and J by 1 base, with 16 bases between the two germline ends.

This clonotype occurred many times. The rearrangement links TRBV6-1 to TRBJ2-7; possible D gene TRBD2, 6 bases. CDR3 length equals 13 residues. V lost 7 bases, J lost 5 bases, and 15 bases lay in between. Looked up from germline, CDR1 is MNHNS and CDR2 is SASEGT. CDR3 coding DNA: TGTGCCAGCATTTCCGGGACTTTTGACGAGCAGTACTTC. It translates to CASISGTFDEQYF.

The V and J genes are TRBV28 and TRBJ1-2; 8 bases are shared with TRBD1. CDR3 length: 13 amino acids. V shed 3 bases and J 10 bases; nucleotides not matched to a gene: 7. Germline loops: CDR1 MDHEN, CDR2 SYDVKM. The CDR3 region is CASSFRTGTDYTF. CDR3 bases: TGTGCCAGCAGTTTTCGGACAGGGACGGACTACACCTTC.

This clonotype has more than one count but fewer than ten. This chain joins TRBV6-4 and TRBJ2-3; D is unclear. This CDR3 is 14 amino acids long. V gave up 7 bases and J gave up 4 bases, with 15 bases separating them. Per the germline V gene, CDR1 is MRHNA and CDR2 is SNTAGT. CDR3 sequence reads: CASKPGPAADTQYF. Here the CDR3 DNA reads TGTGCCAGCAAGCCGGGCCCGGCGGCAGATACGCAGTATTTT.